This entry features one T cell receptor beta chain sequence. Its cognate antigen is unknown. TCRdb's copy holds only in-frame clones and misses some; the assay was immunoSEQ multiplex PCR. There are 200,000 to 250,000 clones in the sample; roughly 94% occur only once, and around 1.7% lies in the top ten. This sample was included in a study of T cell responses to AZD1222 COVID-19 vaccine. The study, taken as a whole, reports: Baseline seropositives among AZD1222 recipients totaled only six. Possibly, clonal diversity was underestimated; donors were largely white British and included more females. Sampling captured repertoires only after the peak T cell response. CD4 TCRs covered the whole spike, strongest at regions 160-218 and 743-854.

This CDR3 is 15 amino acids long. V gave up 6 bases and J gave up 2 bases; unmatched junction bases: 9. Germline CDR1 and CDR2: MDHEN and SYDVKM. The sequences come from peripheral blood, collected 28 days after the second dose of the MenACWY control vaccine. The chain is built from TRBV28 and TRBJ2-7, with 8 positions matching TRBD1. This TCR derives from an adult who received the MenACWY meningococcal vaccine as a control. This chain's CDR3 is CASSLGDRNTYEQYF. The CDR3 region has the DNA TGTGCCAGCAGCCTAGGGGACAGGAATACCTACGAGCAGTACTTC.